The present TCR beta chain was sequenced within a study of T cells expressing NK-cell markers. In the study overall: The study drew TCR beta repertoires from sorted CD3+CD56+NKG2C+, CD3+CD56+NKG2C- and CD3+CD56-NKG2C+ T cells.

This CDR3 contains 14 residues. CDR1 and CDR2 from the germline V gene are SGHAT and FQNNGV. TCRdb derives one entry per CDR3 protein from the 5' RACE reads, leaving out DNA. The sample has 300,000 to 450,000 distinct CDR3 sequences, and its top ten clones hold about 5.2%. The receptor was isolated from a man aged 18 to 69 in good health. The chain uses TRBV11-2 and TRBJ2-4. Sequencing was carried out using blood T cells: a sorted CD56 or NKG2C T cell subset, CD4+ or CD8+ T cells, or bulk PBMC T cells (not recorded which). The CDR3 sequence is CASSPVRAKNIQYF.